These 17 T cell receptor beta chains were sequenced from one sample in a study of blood T cell repertoires in COVID-19. The repertoire was sequenced with immunoSEQ multiplex PCR; TCRdb's copy has only in-frame clones and lacks some. In the table there are approximately 240,000 clones, under 90% of which are singletons. The sequenced material came from peripheral blood. The origin of the receptors is a woman over 75 with active or convalescent COVID-19.

V usage is TRBV6-6 and J usage is TRBJ2-5, with TRBD2 as a possible D gene (6 bases). Trimming left V 5 bases short and J 5 bases short, with 21 bases between. The CDR3 sequence is 16 residues long. Germline V CDR1 and CDR2: MNHNY, SVGAGI (reference sequence). CDR3 in DNA: TGTGCCAGCAGTCCCGGACTAAAGACGACGGGGGAGACCCAGTACTTC. Its translation is CASSPGLKTTGETQYF.

The V call is TRBV2, the J call TRBJ1-4; no firm D call. Germline loops: CDR1 SNHLY, CDR2 FYNNEI. Trimming removed 7 bases at V and 3 bases at J, with 15 bases between. This CDR3 has 15 amino acids. The CDR3 DNA is TGTGCCAGCAACTATTTTGGCCGACCTAATGAAAAACTGTTTTTT. Translated, it gives CASNYFGRPNEKLFF.

This chain connects TRBV3-1 (or the pseudogene TRBV3-2) to TRBJ2-5, with 7 positions matching TRBD2. Germline lookup yields CDR1 LGHDT and CDR2 YNNKEL (reference sequence). CDR3 length: 14 amino acids. V lost 7 bases and J lost 5; bases outside the gene matches: 10. The CDR3 DNA reads TGTGCCAGCAATCCTAGCGGAGTCCTGGAGACCCAGTACTTC. Amino acids: CASNPSGVLETQYF.

CDR3 bases: TGTGCCAGCAGCTTGACGGGGAATAGCAATCAGCCCCAGCATTTT. It is translated as CASSLTGNSNQPQHF. The V call is TRBV5-4, the J call TRBJ1-5; D is uncertain. Germline V CDR1 and CDR2: SGHNT, YYREEE (reference sequence). This CDR3 is 15 amino acids long. Trimming stripped 1 base from V and 0 bases from J, with 8 bases between.

This chain uses TRBV3-1 (or the pseudogene TRBV3-2) with TRBJ1-2; D remains unclear. This CDR3 has 16 residues. Trimming took 0 bases from V and 4 from J, leaving 15 bases between them. Germline V gene lookup returns CDR1 LGHDT and CDR2 YNNKEL (reference sequence). The CDR3 sequence: CASSQEGKARSYGYTF. The CDR3 DNA reads as TGTGCCAGCAGCCAAGAAGGAAAAGCCAGGTCCTATGGCTACACCTTC.

The chain links TRBV10-3 to TRBJ1-2; no reliable D call. This CDR3 contains 14 residues. Germline V CDR1 and CDR2: ENHRY, SYGVKD. With 6 bases removed from V and 6 bases from J, the gap between germline ends came to 17 bases. CDR3 region: CAIRFGVEVDGYTF. The CDR3 nucleotides read TGTGCCATCAGGTTCGGGGTCGAAGTGGATGGCTACACCTTC.

The chain uses TRBV7-9 and TRBJ2-7; 9 nucleotides agree with TRBD1. With 0 bases clipped from V and 3 bases from J, the junction kept 0 bases outside the gene matches. From germline, CDR1 is SEHNR and CDR2 FQNEAQ (reference sequence). This CDR3 has 14 residues. The CDR3 here is CASSLAGQGYEQYF. The CDR3 nucleotides read TGTGCCAGCAGCTTAGCGGGACAGGGCTACGAGCAGTACTTC.

This rearrangement joins TRBV7-8 to TRBJ2-1; possible D gene TRBD2, 6 bases. V was pared by 6 bases and J by 7 bases, with 13 bases between. The CDR3 has 13 amino acids. The germline V gene has CDR1 SGHVS and CDR2 FQNEAQ. The CDR3 region is CASRPGLSNEQFF. CDR3 DNA: TGTGCCAGCAGGCCGGGACTCTCAAATGAGCAGTTCTTC.

The CDR3 is CASSQATGGRGETQYF. The DNA for the CDR3 is TGTGCCAGCAGCCAAGCCACGGGAGGTAGGGGAGAGACCCAGTACTTC. The chain links TRBV3-1 (or the pseudogene TRBV3-2) to TRBJ2-5; TRBD2 matches at 7 bases. Looked up from germline, CDR1 is LGHDT and CDR2 is YNNKEL (reference sequence). The V segment lost 1 base and the J segment 4 bases; nucleotides outside the gene matches: 9. The CDR3 runs to 16 residues.

The V call is TRBV18, the J call TRBJ2-3; D not resolved. The CDR3 is 17 residues long. Between the trimmed V and J ends, which lost 3 bases and 4 bases, there was a span of 20 bases. Germline V gives CDR1 KGHSH, CDR2 LQKENI. CDR3 in DNA: TGTGCCAGCTCACCCTCGCGCGGCTCCCTCATGCCAGATACGCAGTATTTT. Translating it yields CASSPSRGSLMPDTQYF.

This clone was seen once. The rearrangement uses TRBV9 and TRBJ2-6, with 7 bases that match TRBD1. This CDR3 comprises 17 residues. Germline loops: CDR1 SGDLS, CDR2 YYNGEE. V shed 3 bases and J 0 bases; nucleotides not matched to a gene: 6. The CDR3: CASSGTGANSGANVLTF. CDR3 bases: TGTGCCAGCAGCGGCACAGGGGCGAACTCTGGGGCCAACGTCCTGACTTTC.

V is TRBV11-3 and J is TRBJ2-3; weak D call: TRBD2 (5 bases). The CDR3 totals 16 residues. Trimming left V 3 bases short and J 0 bases short, with 13 bases between. CDR1 is SGHNT and CDR2 is YENEEA in the germline V gene. CDR3 sequence (DNA): TGTGCCAGCAGCTTTGGCTCGGGGTCGAGCACAGATACGCAGTATTTT. It translates to CASSFGSGSSTDTQYF.

The CDR3 is CASSQGVRGAYNEQFF. The CDR3 DNA reads as TGTGCCAGCAGCCAAGGGGTCAGGGGGGCCTACAATGAGCAGTTCTTC. This rearrangement joins TRBV3-1 (or the pseudogene TRBV3-2) to TRBJ2-1, with D possibly matching TRBD1 (7 bases). Germline V CDR1 and CDR2: LGHDT, YNNKEL (reference sequence). V was shortened by 1 base and J by 2 bases, with 12 bases between the two germline ends. The CDR3 has 16 residues.

This chain links TRBV10-3 with TRBJ2-1; 7 positions match TRBD2. The CDR3 runs 13 residues. In germline, CDR1 is ENHRY, CDR2 SYGVKD. Trimming at V came to 9 bases and at J to 10 bases, leaving 12 bases not matched to a gene. CDR3 bases: TGTGCCATGTCTGCGGGAGCGTCTGGCGAGCAGTTCTTC. Translated, it gives CAMSAGASGEQFF.

The V gene is TRBV4-1, the J gene TRBJ2-4, with TRBD1 as a possible D gene (5 bases). Trimming removed 1 base from V and 6 bases from J, with 19 bases in between. Germline CDR1 and CDR2: MGHRA and YSYEKL. The CDR3 contains 17 residues. In DNA, the CDR3 is TGCGCCAGCAGCCAAGGGGGCAGGATGAGGTCCCCAAACATTCAGTACTTC. The encoded protein is CASSQGGRMRSPNIQYF.

The chain couples TRBV27 to TRBJ2-3, with 7 bases aligning to TRBD2. The CDR3 has 15 residues. J was trimmed by 2 bases and V by 4 bases; bases with no gene match: 6. The germline CDR1 and CDR2 sequences are MNHEY and SMNVEV (reference sequence). CDR3: CASSSPSGSTDTQYF. CDR3 nucleotides: TGTGCCAGCAGTTCTCCTAGCGGTTCCACAGATACGCAGTATTTT.

This rearrangement joins TRBV7-2 to TRBJ2-1; 7 bases fit TRBD2. CDR3 length equals 14 residues. Germline CDR1 is SGHTA and CDR2 is FQGNSA. The V gene end was trimmed by 2 bases and the J gene end by 5 bases; junction bases not matched to a gene: 3. Here the CDR3 reads CASSLRRGNNEQFF. CDR3 sequence (DNA): TGTGCCAGCAGCTTACGGCGGGGGAACAATGAGCAGTTCTTC.